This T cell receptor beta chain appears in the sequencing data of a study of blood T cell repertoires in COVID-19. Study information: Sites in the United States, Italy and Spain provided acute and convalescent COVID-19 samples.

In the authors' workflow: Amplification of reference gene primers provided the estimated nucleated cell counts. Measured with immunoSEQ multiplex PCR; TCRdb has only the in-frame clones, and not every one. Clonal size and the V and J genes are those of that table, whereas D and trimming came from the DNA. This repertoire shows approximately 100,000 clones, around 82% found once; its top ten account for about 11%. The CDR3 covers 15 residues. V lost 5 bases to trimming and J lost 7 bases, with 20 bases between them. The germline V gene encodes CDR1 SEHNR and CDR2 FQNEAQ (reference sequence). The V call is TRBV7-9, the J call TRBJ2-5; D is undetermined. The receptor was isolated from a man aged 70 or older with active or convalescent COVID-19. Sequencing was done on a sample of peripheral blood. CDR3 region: CASSASTFSGATQYF. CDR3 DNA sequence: TGTGCCAGCAGCGCCTCAACCTTCTCGGGTGCGACCCAGTACTTC.